The entry below gives a single TCR beta chain sequence along with its context. These data belong to a study of blood T cell repertoires in COVID-19. Germline V lookup: CDR1 WSHSY, CDR2 SAAADI. This CDR3 has 14 residues. The V segment lost 7 bases and the J segment 2 bases; nucleotides outside the gene matches: 8. Here immunoSEQ multiplex PCR was the method, and the copy in TCRdb shows in-frame clones only, minus some. The profile shows approximately 130,000 clones, about four fifths of them singletons. The chain is built from TRBV10-2 and TRBJ2-7, with TRBD1 identical over 7 bases. Sequenced: PBMCs or T cells enriched from blood (not recorded which). The receptor comes from a man aged 30-40 years who had recovered from COVID-19. CDR3: CASTWTGGTYEQYF. For the CDR3, the DNA is TGCGCCAGCACTTGGACAGGTGGGACCTACGAGCAGTACTTC.